This T cell receptor beta chain was sequenced during a study of T cells in Graves' hyperthyroidism and ophthalmopathy. Study-level information: Peripheral blood was taken when the disease was first diagnosed, before any treatment began.

Authors of the study amplified TCR beta CDR3 regions from RNA transcripts. TCR CDR3 underwent first-round RT-PCR with the HTBI primer set. TCRdb ran MiXCR on the multiplex PCR reads and lists one entry per CDR3 protein. The table has about 600,000 distinct CDR3 sequences, 16% seen once. The study based diagnoses on clinical symptoms, serum thyroxine and TRAb, thyroid ultrasound and orbital computed tomography. The study, taken as a whole, reports: The authors' 13 V-J model separated ophthalmopathy from stable hyperthyroidism.

This clonotype came up many times. Antigen: not known. Germline V gene data show CDR1 as SGHRS and CDR2 as YFSETQ. This CDR3 has 15 amino acids. V was clipped by 4 bases and J by 3 bases; unmatched bases: 10. The sequenced sample consisted of blood. The rearrangement joins TRBV5-1 to TRBJ2-7, with 7 nucleotides matching TRBD2. The receptor was derived from a woman in her forties with Graves' ophthalmopathy. The CDR3 spells CASSREGAKIYEQYF. The CDR3 DNA sequence: TGCGCCAGCAGCAGGGAGGGAGCCAAAATCTACGAGCAGTACTTC.